This T cell receptor (beta chain) was captured in a study of blood T cell repertoires in COVID-19. Study background: Both acute and convalescent COVID-19 samples were obtained from the United States, Italy and Spain. T cells, B-cell-depleted T cells, or PBMCs supplied cDNA or gDNA.

The repertoire was sequenced with immunoSEQ multiplex PCR; TCRdb's copy has only in-frame clones and lacks some. The sample contains under 300,000 clones, approximately 86% of which appear only once. The cohort comprised adults aged about 18 to 100 years residing in 20 to 25 US areas. Cohorts were based on clinical histories the participants reported. The CDR3 covers 14 residues. Per the germline V gene, CDR1 is MDHEN and CDR2 is SYDVKM. V was clipped by 5 bases and J by 5 bases; unmatched bases: 8. The receptor's source is a woman in her forties or fifties who had recovered from COVID-19. Input material: PBMCs or T cells enriched from blood (not recorded which). V gene TRBV28 combines with J gene TRBJ1-1, with TRBD1 matching 7 bases. The CDR3 DNA follows: TGTGCCAGCAGTCCAAGACAGGGAGGAACTGAAGCTTTCTTT. Residues: CASSPRQGGTEAFF.